This T cell receptor beta chain was documented in a study of blood T cells in healthy people across ages. Study-wide results and caveats: Diversity of TCR beta per million T cells declined in a roughly linear way with age.

Worth noting for this clonotype: Its target is unknown.

It was approximately 10 milliliters of peripheral blood that were drawn from each donor. Samples each had at least 5.5 micrograms of total RNA extracted. Together with a sample-barcoded 5' primer, a J-beta primer mix was included in a second PCR lasting roughly 6 to 12 cycles. TCRdb analysed the 5' RACE reads with MiXCR anew, one entry per CDR3 protein. The sample lists some 700,000 distinct CDR3 sequences; 20% to 25% were seen once. Germline assignment: CDR1 KGHSH and CDR2 LQKENI. Between the trimmed V and J ends, which lost 2 bases and 3 bases, there was a span of 12 bases. There are 15 residues in the CDR3.

This sequence joins TRBV18 and TRBJ2-3, with D possibly TRBD1 on 6 matching bases. The clonotype was recovered from a man between 70 and 80 years old in good health. The sequencing input was blood. CDR3: CASSPSPGETDTQYF. The CDR3 region has the DNA TGTGCCAGCTCACCATCCCCAGGGGAAACAGATACGCAGTATTTT.